This T cell receptor (beta chain) was profiled in a study of blood T cells in healthy people across ages. Combining a sample-barcoded 5' primer with a J-beta primer mix, a second PCR ran for 7 to 11 cycles. MiXCR was run by TCRdb on the 5' RACE reads, yielding one entry per CDR3 protein. The table lists roughly 730,000 distinct CDR3 sequences, about 56% of them singletons. Sequencing was performed on blood. This TCR derives from a man aged 35-49 years in good health.

The CDR3 DNA reads as TGTGCCAGCAGCCCCCACGGACAGGGCACGTCGCAGTTCTTC. This encodes CASSPHGQGTSQFF. The V and J genes are TRBV7-3 and TRBJ2-1, with 8 bases matching TRBD1. The CDR3 totals 14 residues. V lost 5 bases to trimming and J lost 12 bases; unmatched junction nucleotides: 12. CDR1 and CDR2 (germline): SGHTA, FQGTGA.